These T cell receptor beta chains were read from a single sample in a study of T-cell reconstitution after alpha-beta-depleted transplantation in children. Each CDR3 protein is one row after TCRdb ran MiXCR on the PCR reads. This repertoire shows hundreds of thousands of distinct CDR3 sequences, about 18% found once; its top ten account for approximately 3%. The source material was PBMCs from the stem cell graft donor, sampled from the stem cell graft. These receptors were taken from a human donor who donated a stem cell graft to a child with acute lymphoblastic leukemia. Each CDR3 is given with its conserved first and last residue. A D gene is named only where the DNA matches it firmly. Size is omitted from some rows. Given values are once, few, many or a class for expanded clones.

TGTGCCAGCAGCTTAGCGGGAGGGCCAGGGAAGGAGCAGTTCTTC | CASSLAGGPGKEQFF | TRBD2 | few | TRBJ2-1 | TRBV9
TGTGCCAGCAGCTTTGCCGGCCGGGGGGCCAATGAGCAGTTCTTC | CASSFAGRGANEQFF | - | - | TRBJ2-1 | TRBV7-3
TGTGCCAGCAGTTTCCTTGGCGGGGAGCTGTTTTTT | CASSFLGGELFF | - | few | TRBJ2-2 | TRBV27
TGTGCCAGCAGCCAAAATTACAATGAGCAGTTCTTC | CASSQNYNEQFF | - | - | TRBJ2-1 | TRBV3-1
TGTGCCAGCAGCCCCGACGTCGGCTTTACCTACGAGCAGTACTTC | CASSPDVGFTYEQYF | - | many | TRBJ2-7 | TRBV3-1
TGTGCCAGCAGTCAGGGCGAGAGCAATCAGCCCCAGCATTTT | CASSQGESNQPQHF | - | few | TRBJ1-5 | TRBV25-1
TGTGCCAGCAGTTACGATCCCCGCTCTCGTAACGAGCAGTACTTC | CASSYDPRSRNEQYF | - | - | TRBJ2-7 | TRBV6-2/TRBV6-3
TGTGCCAGCAGTTTAAGAAGGGGAGAAGCTTTCTTT | CASSLRRGEAFF | - | - | TRBJ1-1 | TRBV12-3/TRBV12-4
TGTGCCAGCAGCGGCAGGGGGGGAGGAAACACCATATATTTT | CASSGRGGGNTIYF | TRBD1 | - | TRBJ1-3 | TRBV5-8
TGCAGCGTTGAACTAGCGGGAGCGTCCTACGAGCAGTACTTC | CSVELAGASYEQYF | TRBD2 | few | TRBJ2-7 | TRBV29-1
TGTGCCAGCCAAACGGGACTAGCGTTCACCGGGGAGCTGTTTTTT | CASQTGLAFTGELFF | TRBD2 | - | TRBJ2-2 | TRBV6-1
TGTGCCAGCAGCCAAGCAGGGAATCCCTATAATGAGCAGTTCTTC | CASSQAGNPYNEQFF | - | many | TRBJ2-1 | TRBV3-1
TGTGCCAGCAGCTGGCAGGGTGTGAAGAAGGTCGAGCAGTACTTC | CASSWQGVKKVEQYF | - | - | TRBJ2-7 | TRBV5-5
TGCAGTGCTAGCCCGGACCCTAGCAGCTACGAGCAGTACTTC | CSASPDPSSYEQYF | - | few | TRBJ2-7 | TRBV20-1
TGTGCCAGCACCCACTCTGTCGGACTAGGAATCTACGAGCAGTACTTC | CASTHSVGLGIYEQYF | TRBD2 | few | TRBJ2-7 | TRBV27
TGTGCCAGCATTGCAGAAGGCTACGAGCAGTACTTC | CASIAEGYEQYF | - | few | TRBJ2-7 | TRBV2
TGTGCCAGCAGCCAAAGTACCACCGGGGCTTTCTTT | CASSQSTTGAFF | - | few | TRBJ1-1 | TRBV3-1
TGCGCCAGCAGACGGGACAGGAACACCGGGGAGCTGTTTTTT | CASRRDRNTGELFF | TRBD1 | - | TRBJ2-2 | TRBV5-1
TGCGCCAGCAGCCATGATTACACTGAAGCTTTCTTT | CASSHDYTEAFF | - | few | TRBJ1-1 | TRBV4-1
TGCGCCAGCAGCCAAGATCTTCCCCCCGGGGAGACCCAGTACTTC | CASSQDLPPGETQYF | - | - | TRBJ2-5 | TRBV4-1
TGTGCCAGCAGTTTTGGTGGGACAGGGCCCTACGAGCAGTACTTC | CASSFGGTGPYEQYF | TRBD1 | - | TRBJ2-7 | TRBV28
TGTGCCAGCAGCCTCCCGCAGGGGGGGGCCACTGAAGCTTTCTTT | CASSLPQGGATEAFF | TRBD1 | - | TRBJ1-1 | TRBV7-2
TGCAGTGCTGCTTACACCGGGGAGCTGTTTTTT | CSAAYTGELFF | - | - | TRBJ2-2 | TRBV20-1
TGTGCCAGCAGCCAATTCGGACAGGCGGAAAAACTGTTTTTT | CASSQFGQAEKLFF | TRBD1 | few | TRBJ1-4 | TRBV16
TGCGCCAGCAGCTTCGTAGGCCAGATCGGGACAGGGGGTGATGAGCAGTTCTTC | CASSFVGQIGTGGDEQFF | TRBD1 | - | TRBJ2-1 | TRBV5-1
TGTGCCAGCAGTTTTTACAGGAACACTGAAGCTTTCTTT | CASSFYRNTEAFF | - | few | TRBJ1-1 | TRBV27
TGCAGCATTTTGACGGGTTCCACAGATACGCAGTATTTT | CSILTGSTDTQYF | - | - | TRBJ2-3 | TRBV29-1
TGCGCCAGCAGTCACGACCGTCCCTACAATGAGCAGTTCTTC | CASSHDRPYNEQFF | - | - | TRBJ2-1 | TRBV23-1
TGCAGTGCTAGAGATTTGCCTAGCGGGAGCGGGGGAGGGAATACGCAGTATTTT | CSARDLPSGSGGGNTQYF | TRBD2 | - | TRBJ2-3 | TRBV20-1
TGTGCCAGCAGCTTTTTAGGGAATCCGAACACCGGGGAGCTGTTTTTT | CASSFLGNPNTGELFF | - | - | TRBJ2-2 | TRBV7-3
TGCGCCAGCAGCCCCGGACAGGGGGCTTATCAGCCCCAGCATTTT | CASSPGQGAYQPQHF | TRBD1 | few | TRBJ1-5 | TRBV5-1
TGTGCCAGCAGTTCACTAGCGGGACTCTTCTACGAGCAGTACTTC | CASSSLAGLFYEQYF | TRBD2 | - | TRBJ2-7 | TRBV27
TGTGCCAGCAGTTTCGGGACAGGGGTATTGAACACTGAAGCTTTCTTT | CASSFGTGVLNTEAFF | TRBD1 | - | TRBJ1-1 | TRBV28
TGCGCCAGCAGCTTGGAGGTCGGAAATCAGCCCCAGCATTTT | CASSLEVGNQPQHF | - | few | TRBJ1-5 | TRBV5-1
TGCGCCAGCAGCGCGGGACAGGGGGATCAGCCCCAGCATTTT | CASSAGQGDQPQHF | TRBD1 | - | TRBJ1-5 | TRBV5-1
TGCAGCGTTTCGGAGGGCGCGAACTATGGCTACACCTTC | CSVSEGANYGYTF | - | many | TRBJ1-2 | TRBV29-1
TGTGCCACCAGCAGAGACCTCAGGGAGCTGAACACTGAAGCTTTCTTT | CATSRDLRELNTEAFF | - | few | TRBJ1-1 | TRBV15
TGTGCCAGCAGTTCTCTATTTACCTACGAGCAGTACTTC | CASSSLFTYEQYF | - | few | TRBJ2-7 | TRBV2
TGCAGCGCTATAGGACTAGCGGGAGAGGAGGATACGCAGTATTTT | CSAIGLAGEEDTQYF | TRBD2 | - | TRBJ2-3 | TRBV29-1
TGTGCCAGCAGGAAGATAGCGGGAACCTACAATGAGCAGTTCTTC | CASRKIAGTYNEQFF | TRBD2 | few | TRBJ2-1 | TRBV27
TGTGCCAGCAGCCTCCGGGACTTCATCTACGAGCAGTACTTC | CASSLRDFIYEQYF | - | - | TRBJ2-7 | TRBV7-8
TGTGCCAGCAGCCCGCCTAGCGGGAGGGCCACCGGGGAGCTGTTTTTT | CASSPPSGRATGELFF | TRBD2 | few | TRBJ2-2 | TRBV7-3
TGCGCCAGCAGCCAAAAGGCGGCTAGCGGGAGTTCCACAGATACGCAGTATTTT | CASSQKAASGSSTDTQYF | TRBD2 | - | TRBJ2-3 | TRBV4-1
TGTGCCAGCAGCTTAATGCTTGGACTAGCGGGAGCCGAGGGAAACATTCAGTACTTC | CASSLMLGLAGAEGNIQYF | TRBD2 | - | TRBJ2-4 | TRBV11-2
TGCGCCAGCAGCTTTTCACCGGACACCGGGGAGCTGTTTTTT | CASSFSPDTGELFF | - | few | TRBJ2-2 | TRBV5-1
TGTGCCAGCAGCATAATCTACGAGCAGTACTTC | CASSIIYEQYF | - | - | TRBJ2-7 | TRBV7-9
TGTGCCAGCAGCGGACAAACGGGACTACCGAGCTCCTACAATGAGCAGTTCTTC | CASSGQTGLPSSYNEQFF | TRBD2 | few | TRBJ2-1 | TRBV5-6
TGTGCCAGCAGCTCTCTCCGCGCGAGAGGGCCCACAGATACGCAGTATTTT | CASSSLRARGPTDTQYF | - | medium-sized | TRBJ2-3 | TRBV7-2
TGTGCCAGCAGTTCAACGCCAGGGGGAGGGGATGGAAACACCATATATTTT | CASSSTPGGGDGNTIYF | TRBD1 | few | TRBJ1-3 | TRBV28
TGTGCCACCAGCAGAGGATCCCGCATGCCGAATTCAGAGACCCAGTACTTC | CATSRGSRMPNSETQYF | - | - | TRBJ2-5 | TRBV15
TGTGCCAGCAGTTTGGGCCCCGGGGGCTACACCTTC | CASSLGPGGYTF | - | - | TRBJ1-2 | TRBV12-3/TRBV12-4